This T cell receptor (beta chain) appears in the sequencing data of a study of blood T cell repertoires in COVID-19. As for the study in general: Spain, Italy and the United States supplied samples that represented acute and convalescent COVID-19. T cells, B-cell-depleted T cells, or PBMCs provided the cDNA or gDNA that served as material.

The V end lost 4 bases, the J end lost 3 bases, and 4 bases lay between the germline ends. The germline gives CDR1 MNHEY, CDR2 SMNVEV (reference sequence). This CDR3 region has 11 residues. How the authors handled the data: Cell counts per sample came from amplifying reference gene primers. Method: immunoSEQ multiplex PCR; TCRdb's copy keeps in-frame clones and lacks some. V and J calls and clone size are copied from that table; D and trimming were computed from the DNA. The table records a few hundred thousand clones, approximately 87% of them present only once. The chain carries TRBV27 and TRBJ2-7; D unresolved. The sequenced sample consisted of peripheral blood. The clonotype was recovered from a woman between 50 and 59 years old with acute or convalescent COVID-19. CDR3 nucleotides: TGTGCCAGCAGTTCCAACTACGAGCAGTACTTC. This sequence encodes CASSSNYEQYF.